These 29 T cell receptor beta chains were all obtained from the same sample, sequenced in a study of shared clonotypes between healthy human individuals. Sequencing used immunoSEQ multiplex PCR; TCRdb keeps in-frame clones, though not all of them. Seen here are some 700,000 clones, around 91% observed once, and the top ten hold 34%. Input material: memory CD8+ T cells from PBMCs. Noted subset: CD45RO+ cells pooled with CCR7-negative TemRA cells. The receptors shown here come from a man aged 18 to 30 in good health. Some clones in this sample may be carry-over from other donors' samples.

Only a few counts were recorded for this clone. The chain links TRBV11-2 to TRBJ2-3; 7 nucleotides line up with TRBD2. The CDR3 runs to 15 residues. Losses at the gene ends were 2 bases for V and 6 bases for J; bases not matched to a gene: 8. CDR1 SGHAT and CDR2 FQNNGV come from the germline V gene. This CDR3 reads CASSLLGGGVDTQYF. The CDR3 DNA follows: TGTGCCAGCAGCTTACTAGGCGGGGGTGTGGATACGCAGTATTTT.

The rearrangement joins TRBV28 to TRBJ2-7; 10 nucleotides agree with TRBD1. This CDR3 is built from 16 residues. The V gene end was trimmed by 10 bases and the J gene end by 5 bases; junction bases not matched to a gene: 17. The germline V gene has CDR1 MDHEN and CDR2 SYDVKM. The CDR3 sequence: CATQPSDRGFLNEQYF. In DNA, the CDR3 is TGTGCCACCCAACCCTCGGACAGGGGGTTCCTCAACGAGCAGTACTTC.

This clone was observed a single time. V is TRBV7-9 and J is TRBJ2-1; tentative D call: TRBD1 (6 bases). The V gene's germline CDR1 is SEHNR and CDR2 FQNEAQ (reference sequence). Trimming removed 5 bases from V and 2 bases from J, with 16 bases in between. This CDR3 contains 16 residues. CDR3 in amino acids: CASSTPTGRTYNEQFF. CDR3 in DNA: TGTGCCAGCAGCACCCCGACAGGACGGACCTACAATGAGCAGTTCTTC.

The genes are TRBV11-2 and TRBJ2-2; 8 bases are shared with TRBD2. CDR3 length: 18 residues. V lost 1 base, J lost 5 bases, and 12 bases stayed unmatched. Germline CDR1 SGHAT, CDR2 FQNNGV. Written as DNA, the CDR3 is TGTGCCAGCAGCTTAGTGTGGCGGGAGGCCGAATATACCGGGGAGCTGTTTTTT. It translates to CASSLVWREAEYTGELFF.

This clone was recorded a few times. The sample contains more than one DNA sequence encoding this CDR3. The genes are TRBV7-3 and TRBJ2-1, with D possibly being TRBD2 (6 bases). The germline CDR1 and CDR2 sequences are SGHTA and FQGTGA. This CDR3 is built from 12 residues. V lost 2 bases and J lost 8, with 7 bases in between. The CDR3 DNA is TGTGCCAGCAGCTTAGGAGGGGATGAGCAGTTCTTC. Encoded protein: CASSLGGDEQFF.

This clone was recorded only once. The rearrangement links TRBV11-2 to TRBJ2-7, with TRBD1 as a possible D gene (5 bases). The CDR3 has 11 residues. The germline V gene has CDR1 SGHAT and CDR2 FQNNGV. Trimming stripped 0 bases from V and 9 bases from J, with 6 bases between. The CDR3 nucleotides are TGTGCCAGCAGCTTAGAGCAGGGGCAGTACTTC. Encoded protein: CASSLEQGQYF.

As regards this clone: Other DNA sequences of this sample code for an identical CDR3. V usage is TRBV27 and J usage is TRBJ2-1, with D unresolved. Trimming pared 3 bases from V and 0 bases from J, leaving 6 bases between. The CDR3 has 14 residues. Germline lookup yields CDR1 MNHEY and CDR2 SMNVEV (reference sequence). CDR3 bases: TGTGCCAGCAGTTTTATAAGCTCCTACAATGAGCAGTTCTTC. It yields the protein CASSFISSYNEQFF.

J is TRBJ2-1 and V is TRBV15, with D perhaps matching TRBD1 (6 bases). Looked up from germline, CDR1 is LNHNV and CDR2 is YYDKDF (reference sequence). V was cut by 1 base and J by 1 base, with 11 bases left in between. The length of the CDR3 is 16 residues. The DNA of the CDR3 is TGTGCCACCAGCAGAGGAGAGGGGGTTTCCTACAATGAGCAGTTCTTC. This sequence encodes CATSRGEGVSYNEQFF.

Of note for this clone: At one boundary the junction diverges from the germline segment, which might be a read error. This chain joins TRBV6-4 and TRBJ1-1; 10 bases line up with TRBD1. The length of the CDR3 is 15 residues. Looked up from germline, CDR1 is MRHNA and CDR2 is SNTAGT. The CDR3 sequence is CASSDSPGTGAEAFF. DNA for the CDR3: TGTGCCAGCAGTGACTCCCCCGGGACAGGGGCTGAGGCTTTCTTT.

CDR3 DNA sequence: TGCGCCAGCAGCCAAGATACCGGGACAGGGTGGGAGCAGTACTTC. It specifies CASSQDTGTGWEQYF. The chain uses TRBV4-3 and TRBJ2-7; TRBD1 matches at 9 bases. Germline V lookup: CDR1 LGHNA, CDR2 YSLEER. Unmatched junction bases numbered 7, after V lost 0 bases and J lost 7 bases. This CDR3 has 15 amino acids.

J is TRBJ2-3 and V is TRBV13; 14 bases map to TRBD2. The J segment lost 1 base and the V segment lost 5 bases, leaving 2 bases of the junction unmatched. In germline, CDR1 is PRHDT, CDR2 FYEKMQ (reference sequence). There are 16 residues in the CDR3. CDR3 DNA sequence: TGTGCCAGCAGCGCGGGACTAGCGGGAGGCACAGATACGCAGTATTTT. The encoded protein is CASSAGLAGGTDTQYF. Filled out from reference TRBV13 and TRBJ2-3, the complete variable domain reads AAGVIQSPRHLIKEKRETATLKCYPIPRHDTVYWYQQGPGQDPQFLISFYEKMQSDKGSIPDRFSAQQFSDYHSELNMSSLELGDSALYFCASSAGLAGGTDTQYFGPGTRLTVL.

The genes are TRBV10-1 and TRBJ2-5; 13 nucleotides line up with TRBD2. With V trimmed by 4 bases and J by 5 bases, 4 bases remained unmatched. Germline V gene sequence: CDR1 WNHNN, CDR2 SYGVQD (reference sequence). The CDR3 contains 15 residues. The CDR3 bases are TGCGCCAGCAGTGGGGGACTAGCGGGAATGGAGACCCAGTACTTC. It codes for CASSGGLAGMETQYF.

The CDR3 DNA follows: TGTGCCAGCAGTTACTCGAAAGCACCCCAAGAAGCTTTCTTT. Its translation: CASSYSKAPQEAFF. The chain employs TRBV6-6 and TRBJ1-1; D is unresolved. The V end was cut by 0 bases, the J end by 8 bases, with 13 bases between. This CDR3 has 14 residues. CDR1 MNHNY and CDR2 SVGAGI come from the germline V gene (reference sequence).

The CDR3 DNA reads TGTGCCAGCAGCTTGGGGGCAGGGGGCAGCTATGGCTACACCTTC. Its translation: CASSLGAGGSYGYTF. The chain uses TRBV5-6 and TRBJ1-2, with TRBD1 matching over 8 bases. V lost 0 bases, J lost 4 bases, and 5 bases stayed unmatched. Germline V gene lookup returns CDR1 SGHDT and CDR2 YYEEEE. The CDR3 covers 15 residues.

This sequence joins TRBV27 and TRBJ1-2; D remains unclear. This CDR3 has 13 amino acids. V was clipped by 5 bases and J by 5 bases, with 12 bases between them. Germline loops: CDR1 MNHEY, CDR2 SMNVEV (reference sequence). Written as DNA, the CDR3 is TGTGCCAGCAGTCCCTCCGACGCTTATGGCTACACCTTC. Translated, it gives CASSPSDAYGYTF.

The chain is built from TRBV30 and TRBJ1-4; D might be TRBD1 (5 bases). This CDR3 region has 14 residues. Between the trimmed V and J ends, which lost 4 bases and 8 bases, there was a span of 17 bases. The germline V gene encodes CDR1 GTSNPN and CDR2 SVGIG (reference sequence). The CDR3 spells CAWNTAPGGEKLFF. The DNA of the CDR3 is TGTGCCTGGAACACAGCGCCTGGGGGGGAAAAACTGTTTTTT.

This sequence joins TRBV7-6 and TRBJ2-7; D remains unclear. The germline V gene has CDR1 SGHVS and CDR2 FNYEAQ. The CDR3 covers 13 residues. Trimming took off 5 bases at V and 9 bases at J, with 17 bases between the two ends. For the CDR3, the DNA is TGTGCCAGCAGCCCAACAGACACCCCCTTGCAGTACTTC. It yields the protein CASSPTDTPLQYF. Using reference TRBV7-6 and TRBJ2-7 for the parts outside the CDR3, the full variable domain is GAGVSQSPRYKVTKRGQDVALRCDPISGHVSLYWYRQALGQGPEFLTYFNYEAQQDKSGLPNDRFSAERPEGSISTLTIQRTEQRDSAMYRCASSPTDTPLQYFGPGTRLTVT.

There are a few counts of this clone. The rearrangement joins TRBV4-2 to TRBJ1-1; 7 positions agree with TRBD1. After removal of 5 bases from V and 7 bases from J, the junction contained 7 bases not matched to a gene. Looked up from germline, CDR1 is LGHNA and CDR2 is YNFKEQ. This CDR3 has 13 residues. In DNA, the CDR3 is TGTGCCAGCAGCTTCGACAGGGAAGGTGAAGCTTTCTTT. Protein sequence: CASSFDREGEAFF.

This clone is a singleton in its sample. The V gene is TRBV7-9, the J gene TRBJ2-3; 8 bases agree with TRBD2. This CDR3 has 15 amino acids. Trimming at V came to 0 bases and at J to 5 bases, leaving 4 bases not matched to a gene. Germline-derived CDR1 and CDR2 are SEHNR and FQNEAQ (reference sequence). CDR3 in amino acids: CASSLASGMVDTQYF. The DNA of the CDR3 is TGTGCCAGCAGCTTAGCTAGCGGGATGGTAGATACGCAGTATTTT.

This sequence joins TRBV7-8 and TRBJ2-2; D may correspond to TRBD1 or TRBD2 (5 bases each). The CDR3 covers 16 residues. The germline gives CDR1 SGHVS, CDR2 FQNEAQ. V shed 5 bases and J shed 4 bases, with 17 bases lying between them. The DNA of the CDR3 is TGTGCCAGCAGCCCCCACCTCCTTGGGGGCACCGGGGAGCTGTTTTTT. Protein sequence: CASSPHLLGGTGELFF. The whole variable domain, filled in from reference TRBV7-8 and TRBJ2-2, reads GAGVSQSPRYKVAKRGQDVALRCDPISGHVSLFWYQQALGQGPEFLTYFQNEAQLDKSGLPSDRFFAERPEGSVSTLKIQRTQQEDSAVYLCASSPHLLGGTGELFFGEGSRLTVL.

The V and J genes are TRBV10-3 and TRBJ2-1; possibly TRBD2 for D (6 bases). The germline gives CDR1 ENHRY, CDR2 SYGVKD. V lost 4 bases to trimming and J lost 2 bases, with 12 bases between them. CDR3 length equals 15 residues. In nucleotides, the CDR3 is TGTGCCATCAGTGGTGTGGCGGGGACCTACAATGAGCAGTTCTTC. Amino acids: CAISGVAGTYNEQFF.

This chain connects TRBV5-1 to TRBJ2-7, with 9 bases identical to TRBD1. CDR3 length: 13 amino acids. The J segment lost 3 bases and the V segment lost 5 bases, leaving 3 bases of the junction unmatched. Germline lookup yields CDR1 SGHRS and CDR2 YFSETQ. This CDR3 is CASRMGQGYEQYF. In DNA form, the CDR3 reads TGCGCCAGCAGAATGGGACAGGGCTACGAGCAGTACTTC.

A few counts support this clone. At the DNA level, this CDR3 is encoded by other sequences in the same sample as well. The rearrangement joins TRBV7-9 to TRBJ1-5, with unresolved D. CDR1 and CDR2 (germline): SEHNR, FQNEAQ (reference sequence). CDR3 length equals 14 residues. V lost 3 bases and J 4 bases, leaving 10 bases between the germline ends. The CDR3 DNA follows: TGTGCCAGCAGCTTGGACGGATTTAATCAGCCCCAGCATTTT. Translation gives CASSLDGFNQPQHF. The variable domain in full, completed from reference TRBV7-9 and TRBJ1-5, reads DTGVSQNPRHKITKRGQNVTFRCDPISEHNRLYWYRQTLGQGPEFLTYFQNEAQLEKSRLLSDRFSAERPKGSFSTLEIQRTEQGDSAMYLCASSLDGFNQPQHFGDGTRLSIL.

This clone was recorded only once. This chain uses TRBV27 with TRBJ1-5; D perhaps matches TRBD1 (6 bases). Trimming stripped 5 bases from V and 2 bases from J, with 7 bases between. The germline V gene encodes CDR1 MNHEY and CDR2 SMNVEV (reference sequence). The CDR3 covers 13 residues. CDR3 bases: TGTGCCAGCAGTCCAGGGGGCAATCAGCCCCAGCATTTT. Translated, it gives CASSPGGNQPQHF.

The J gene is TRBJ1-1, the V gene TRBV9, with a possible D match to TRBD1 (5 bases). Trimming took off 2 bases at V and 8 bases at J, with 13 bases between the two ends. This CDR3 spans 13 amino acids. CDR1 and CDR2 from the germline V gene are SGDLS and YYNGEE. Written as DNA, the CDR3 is TGTGCCAGCAGCGTTGGGGGAGGGCAGGAAGCTTTCTTT. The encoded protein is CASSVGGGQEAFF.

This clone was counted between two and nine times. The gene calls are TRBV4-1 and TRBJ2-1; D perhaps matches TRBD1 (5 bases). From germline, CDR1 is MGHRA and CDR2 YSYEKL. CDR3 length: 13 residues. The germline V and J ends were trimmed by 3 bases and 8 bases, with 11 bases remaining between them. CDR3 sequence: CASSQGLEYEQFF. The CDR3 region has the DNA TGCGCCAGCAGCCAGGGGCTAGAGTATGAGCAGTTCTTC.

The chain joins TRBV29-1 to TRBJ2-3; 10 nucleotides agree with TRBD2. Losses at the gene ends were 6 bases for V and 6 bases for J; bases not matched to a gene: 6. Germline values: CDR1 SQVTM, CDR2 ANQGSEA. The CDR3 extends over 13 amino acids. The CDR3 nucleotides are TGCAGCGTGGAGCGGGAGGGCCAGGATACGCAGTATTTT. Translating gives CSVEREGQDTQYF.

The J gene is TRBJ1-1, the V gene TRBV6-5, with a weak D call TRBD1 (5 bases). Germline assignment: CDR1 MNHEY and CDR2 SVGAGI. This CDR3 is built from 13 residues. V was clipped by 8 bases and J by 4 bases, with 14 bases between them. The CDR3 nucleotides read TGTGCCAGCCTTACCCCAGGGAGCACTGAAGCTTTCTTT. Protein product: CASLTPGSTEAFF.

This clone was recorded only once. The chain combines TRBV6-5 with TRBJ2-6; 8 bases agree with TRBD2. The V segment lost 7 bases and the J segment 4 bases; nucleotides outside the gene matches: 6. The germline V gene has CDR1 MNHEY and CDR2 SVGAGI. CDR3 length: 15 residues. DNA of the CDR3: TGTGCCAGCATAGAGCGGGGGTCCGGGGCCAACGTCCTGACTTTC. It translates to CASIERGSGANVLTF.